The clone carrying this T cell receptor (beta chain) is a singleton in its sample. Its specificity is not known. The sample comes from a study of vaccination effects on CD4 cells after COVID-19. Study background: Participants completed two doses of the BNT162b2 or mRNA-1273 vaccine. Findings and caveats of the study: Small numbers of convalescent patients limited the study. It also lacked early post-infection timepoints.

Assay: immunoSEQ multiplex PCR; the TCRdb copy retains only in-frame clones and omits some. The sample gives about 22,000 clones, around 72% of which show up once; approximately 24% is in the top ten. Antigen-specific CD4+ T cells were expanded with viral peptide pools in the ViraFEST assay before sequencing. Investigators separated out CD4+ T cells once about 10 days of culture had passed. Vaccinated recipients, who were negative for nucleocapsid antibodies, had no history of SARS-CoV-2 infection. After approximately 2 million PBMC were placed in each well, they were cultured with approximately 10 IU/ml IL-2 and 8 to 10 ug/ml peptides. The receptor's source is a human donor who received a COVID-19 vaccine. The sample here was CD4+ T cells from PBMCs cultured with HCoV-NL63 spike peptides, taken before COVID-19 vaccination.

Written as DNA, the CDR3 is TGCGCCAGCAGCCAAAGATGGAGCTCCTACGAGCAGTACTTC. Amino acid sequence: CASSQRWSSYEQYF. The V and J genes are TRBV4-1 and TRBJ2-7; D remains unclear. This CDR3 is 14 amino acids long. The V gene lost 2 bases and the J gene lost 0 bases, with 8 bases spanning the gap. CDR1 is MGHRA, CDR2 YSYEKL, per germline.